The sequence of this TCR beta chain was determined in a study of shared clonotypes between healthy human individuals (dated by TCRdb to about 2020). Background for the entire study: The cohort comprised a couple of women and three men aged 18 to 49 years. For each donor, CD4 naive and CD4 memory were each given three plates, CD8 naive was given two plates, and CD8 memory was given one plate. The study deeply sequenced blood TCR repertoires of 5 or 6 healthy adults to estimate repertoire size and the extent of clonotype sharing between individuals. Different laboratories and diverse techniques were used to prepare libraries and sequence TCR repertoires, to increase sequencing depth and limit assay-specific biases. Per donor, leukapheresis produced somewhere between about 0.85 and 9.5 billion PBMCs.

Results the study describes overall, beyond this receptor: Sampling was restricted to blood, and TCR repertoires in tissues likely differ from the TCR repertoires found in blood. The genetic and exposure-history diversity represented was limited by the small number of donors. Higher generation probabilities were observed for clonotypes shared by all four sorted-subset donors than for non-shared clonotypes. Based on pairwise subsampling, the degree of clonotype sharing among donors was expected to be affected by sequencing depth. When a few donors were compared, the shared fraction of clonotypes was about 5.2% for naive CD4, about 4% for naive CD8, 2% to 2.5% for memory CD4, and about 0.36% for memory CD8. Incomplete sequencing was indicated by rarefaction of sorted-subset datasets, despite the large sequencing depth. Estimated clonotype richness was generally larger for naive than for memory subsets.

For CDR1 and CDR2, the germline V gene lists SNHLY and FYNNEI. The trim is 6 bases for V and 0 bases for J, with a gap of 4 bases between the germline ends. The CDR3 goes from the cysteine to the phenylalanine over 12 residues. Just the 36-base CDR3 DNA is kept, in frame starting at base 1. Donors were healthy HIV-negative adults with no recently reported acute infections or vaccinations. Only Caucasian adults living in Nashville, Tennessee, USA were represented among the donors. CD4+ T cells were enriched by magnetic negative selection, after which naive cells were positively selected on CD45RA and the negative fraction was taken as the memory subset. Blood was collected by leukapheresis, and PBMCs were isolated by Ficoll-Histopaque density gradient centrifugation and then cryopreserved in liquid nitrogen vapor phase. Analytical flow cytometry was used to check the purity and quantity of each magnetically sorted T cell population. Each sorted fraction had its genomic DNA isolated and then quantified by UV absorbance on a Nanodrop 2000c.

With regard to this clone: No antigen is known for it. It has no much larger one-base neighbor in the sample; base qualities were not kept. Other DNA sequences from this sample encode an identical CDR3 as well.

Using the deep immunoSEQ assay, multiplex PCR amplified TCR CDR3 regions from genomic DNA. Genomic DNA extracted from each cell subset was distributed evenly over all wells of several immunoSEQ 96-well plates, and each plate served as one replicate. For sorted subsets, roughly 190 ng of genomic DNA, equivalent to tens of thousands of T cell genomes, went into each replicate PCR. Purified libraries were measured with a Qubit 3.0 fluorometer, size-checked on a Bioanalyzer 2100, and measured again with the KAPA Library Quantification kit. A separate single-read 150-cycle Illumina NextSeq 550 flow cell was used to sequence each immunoSEQ 96-well plate. Processing in the source paper ran as follows. Because the immunoSEQ output held only junctional sequences and lacked quality scores, the filtering could not match the filtering applied to full-length reads. Sequences were annotated with PyIR, a Python wrapper for IgBLAST v1.9, and V/J genes and CDR3 were assigned using IMGT germline references. Reads were removed for weak V/J assignments (E-value above 1e-6), missing CDR3, stop codons, out-of-frame junctions, or ambiguous translated residues. V3J clonotypes were defined by identical inferred V gene, J gene, and CDR3 amino acid sequence. Percentage overlap between repertoires was calculated by dividing the number of shared unique clonotypes by the size of the smaller repertoire. Three approaches were used to assess repertoire richness: RTK rarefaction, the Chao1 estimator, and Recon v2.1 estimates of unobserved clonotypes. Generation probabilities for all TCRbeta clonotypes obtained by the gDNA method from several donors were computed using OLGA. TCRdb's version of the immuneACCESS table is confined to in-frame rearrangements and falls short of the full clone set. An unresolved V gene accounts for under half of the shortfall where checked; the remainder is of unknown origin. The V and J calls and clone size were taken over from that table, and D and trimming were inferred from the DNA. Present in this sample are 950,000 to 1,200,000 clones, approximately 80% of which were seen just once. The ten largest make up more than 0.85% of the sample.

Sequencing was carried out using memory CD4+ T cells from PBMCs. This specimen's cell subset or site label, per the study, means: CD45RA-negative fraction. The receptor chain draws on TRBV2 and TRBJ2-3; no D segment can be confidently identified. This TCR derives from a man aged 18 to 30 in good health. Some clones in this sample may be carry-over from other donors' samples. The sequenced DNA is TGTGCCAGCAGACGGAGCACAGATACGCAGTATTTT. Protein translation: CASRRSTDTQYF.